One sample yielded the 32 T cell receptor beta chains listed below, sequenced in a study of OX40 agonist ivuxolimab in advanced cancers. Profiling relied on immunoSEQ multiplex PCR, and the TCRdb table lists in-frame clones only, not all of them. This table has roughly 73,000 clones, 65% to 85% appearing once. This specimen consisted of CD4+ or CD8+ T cells sorted from blood, obtained in a trial of the OX40 agonist ivuxolimab. The receptors shown here come from an adult with an advanced solid tumor such as melanoma, head and neck, liver or kidney cancer.

The genes are TRBV6-6 and TRBJ2-7; D unresolved. V lost 4 bases to trimming and J lost 1 base, with 11 bases between them. CDR1 is MNHNY and CDR2 is SVGAGI in the germline V gene (reference sequence). The CDR3 is 14 amino acids. This CDR3 is CASSSGYSSYEQYF. CDR3 DNA sequence: TGTGCCAGCAGTTCCGGGTACTCTTCCTACGAGCAGTACTTC.

This clone was seen once. This chain connects TRBV18 to TRBJ1-1, with D tentatively TRBD1 (5 bases). Germline loops: CDR1 KGHSH, CDR2 LQKENI. Trimming took 2 bases from V and 0 from J, leaving 10 bases between them. The CDR3 contains 15 residues. In DNA form, the CDR3 reads TGTGCCAGCTCACCAACGGTGGGGGTGAACACTGAAGCTTTCTTT. Translating gives CASSPTVGVNTEAFF.

The rearrangement uses TRBV6-6 and TRBJ2-2; 7 bases map to TRBD1. This CDR3 spans 14 amino acids. V lost 7 bases to trimming and J lost 6 bases; unmatched junction nucleotides: 8. Per the germline V gene, CDR1 is MNHNY and CDR2 is SVGAGI (reference sequence). The DNA for the CDR3 is TGTGCCAGCACCCACGACAGGGTGGCCGGGGAGCTGTTTTTT. Translated: CASTHDRVAGELFF.

V gene TRBV6-4 combines with J gene TRBJ1-2; D possibly corresponds to TRBD1 (6 bases). CDR1 is MRHNA, CDR2 SNTAGT, per germline. The ends were cut back, 4 bases at V and 7 bases at J, with 13 bases in the middle. The CDR3 has 13 residues. The CDR3 loop reads CASSASRGLGYTF. For the CDR3, the DNA is TGTGCCAGCAGTGCAAGCAGGGGTCTTGGCTACACCTTC.

By sample fraction, this clone is medium-sized. J is TRBJ2-7 and V is TRBV28, with D uncertain. This CDR3 is built from 12 residues. In germline, CDR1 is MDHEN, CDR2 SYDVKM. V was shortened by 2 bases and J by 6 bases, with 8 bases between the two germline ends. The CDR3 DNA is TGTGCCAGCAGTTTAATGCGTCGCGAGCAGTACTTC. Translated: CASSLMRREQYF.

This chain joins TRBV7-8 and TRBJ1-2; 8 bases align to TRBD1. Losses at the gene ends were 0 bases for V and 7 bases for J; bases not matched to a gene: 4. The germline CDR1 and CDR2 sequences are SGHVS and FQNEAQ. The CDR3 spans 14 residues. The CDR3 bases are TGTGCCAGCAGCTTAGCACCCCAGGGGGCTGGCTACACCTTC. Translated, it gives CASSLAPQGAGYTF.

This clone was found once. The chain carries TRBV5-5 and TRBJ2-7; a possible D gene is TRBD1 (6 bases). From germline, CDR1 is SGHKS and CDR2 YYEKEE (reference sequence). The CDR3 spans 15 residues. The V end was cut by 2 bases, the J end by 4 bases, with 16 bases between. The CDR3 DNA reads TGTGCCAGCAGCTTCTTGTGGCAGGGGTTATACGAGCAGTACTTC. This gives the protein CASSFLWQGLYEQYF.

The chain employs TRBV6-5 and TRBJ2-7, with D uncertain. The CDR3 has 13 amino acids. V lost 0 bases and J 5 bases, leaving 8 bases between the germline ends. Germline-derived CDR1 and CDR2 are MNHEY and SVGAGI. The CDR3 bases are TGTGCCAGCAGTTACTCGGCAGGACACGAGCAGTACTTC. Amino acid sequence: CASSYSAGHEQYF.

CDR3 sequence reads: CASSSASWANEKLFF. CDR3 sequence (DNA): TGTGCCAGCAGCTCCGCCTCGTGGGCTAATGAAAAACTGTTTTTT. The chain combines TRBV7-9 with TRBJ1-4; D is ambiguous. Germline V lookup: CDR1 SEHNR, CDR2 FQNEAQ (reference sequence). The CDR3 covers 15 residues. V gave up 4 bases and J gave up 3 bases, with 12 bases separating them.

The gene calls are TRBV18 and TRBJ2-4; 9 nucleotides agree with TRBD1. The CDR3 consists of 15 residues. The V segment lost 6 bases and the J segment 3 bases; nucleotides outside the gene matches: 6. Germline CDR1 reads KGHSH; CDR2 reads LQKENI. The CDR3 region is CASSLNRGLKNIQYF. For the CDR3, the DNA is TGTGCCAGCTCTCTCAACAGGGGGCTCAAAAACATTCAGTACTTC.

The rearrangement links TRBV7-2 to TRBJ2-7; D possibly corresponds to TRBD2 (6 bases). With 5 bases removed from V and 2 bases from J, the gap between germline ends came to 16 bases. CDR1 SGHTA and CDR2 FQGNSA come from the germline V gene. The CDR3 has 15 residues. The CDR3 sequence: CASSPGDAIAYEQYF. The CDR3 DNA is TGTGCCAGCAGCCCGGGGGACGCAATAGCCTACGAGCAGTACTTC.

The chain employs TRBV28 and TRBJ2-5, with no clear D. Germline CDR1 reads MDHEN; CDR2 reads SYDVKM. Trimming stripped 8 bases from V and 4 bases from J, with 14 bases between. This CDR3 comprises 13 residues. CDR3 residues: CASLDPGPETQYF. The DNA of the CDR3 is TGTGCCAGCCTCGACCCTGGACCAGAGACCCAGTACTTC.

The chain couples TRBV11-2 to TRBJ1-5; 9 bases agree with TRBD1. This CDR3 has 17 amino acids. The V gene end was trimmed by 3 bases and the J gene end by 2 bases; junction bases not matched to a gene: 8. In germline, CDR1 is SGHAT, CDR2 FQNNGV. The CDR3 region has the DNA TGTGCCAGCAGCTTGGACAGGGGAACGGGGGGCAATCAGCCCCAGCATTTT. This gives the protein CASSLDRGTGGNQPQHF.

The chain carries TRBV20-1 and TRBJ2-3; possibly TRBD1 or TRBD2 for D (5 bases each). Trimming took 3 bases from V and 5 from J, leaving 6 bases between them. Germline values: CDR1 DFQATT, CDR2 SNEGSKA (reference sequence). The CDR3 loop spans 11 amino acids. CDR3 residues: CSARRGDTQYF. CDR3 DNA sequence: TGCAGTGCTAGGAGGGGAGATACGCAGTATTTT.

The genes are TRBV5-1 and TRBJ2-7; TRBD1 agrees at 10 bases. CDR3 length: 14 residues. Germline V gene sequence: CDR1 SGHRS, CDR2 YFSETQ. V was pared by 4 bases and J by 0 bases, with 1 base of the junction left unmatched. DNA for the CDR3: TGCGCCAGCAGCCGGACAGGGGGCTCCTACGAGCAGTACTTC. It encodes CASSRTGGSYEQYF.

CDR3: CASSPQGTGELFF. DNA for the CDR3: TGTGCCAGCAGCCCACAGGGAACCGGGGAGCTGTTTTTT. This chain links TRBV11-2 with TRBJ2-2; D perhaps matches TRBD1 (6 bases). V lost 5 bases to trimming and J lost 5 bases, with 9 bases between them. The V gene's germline CDR1 is SGHAT and CDR2 FQNNGV. The CDR3 loop spans 13 amino acids.

The chain joins TRBV9 to TRBJ2-7, with TRBD2 as a possible D gene (7 bases). The CDR3 loop spans 14 amino acids. Per germline, CDR1 SGDLS and CDR2 YYNGEE. Trimming removed 0 bases from V and 3 bases from J, with 10 bases in between. DNA of the CDR3: TGTGCCAGCAGCGTAGAGGGAGGGGGCTACGAGCAGTACTTC. Its protein product is CASSVEGGGYEQYF.

The V and J genes are TRBV10-3 and TRBJ1-2; D is perhaps TRBD1 (5 bases). The germline V and J ends were trimmed by 4 bases and 5 bases, with 23 bases remaining between them. Germline lookup yields CDR1 ENHRY and CDR2 SYGVKD. The length of the CDR3 is 17 residues. The CDR3 here is CAISASPGGYGPYGYTF. CDR3 in DNA: TGTGCCATCAGTGCCTCACCCGGGGGTTATGGGCCTTATGGCTACACCTTC.

This clone was picked up one time. The V call is TRBV5-1, the J call TRBJ2-2, with D perhaps assigned TRBD1 or TRBD2 (5 bases each). Trimming left V 7 bases short and J 4 bases short, with 17 bases between. This CDR3 contains 15 residues. CDR1 and CDR2 from the germline V gene are SGHRS and YFSETQ. Written as DNA, the CDR3 is TGCGCCAGCCGAGGGAGAGACAGCCCCACCGGGGAGCTGTTTTTT. This sequence encodes CASRGRDSPTGELFF. Supplemented by reference TRBV5-1 and TRBJ2-2, the full variable domain reads KAGVTQTPRYLIKTRGQQVTLSCSPISGHRSVSWYQQTPGQGLQFLFEYFSETQRNKGNFPGRFSGRQFSNSRSEMNVSTLELGDSALYLCASRGRDSPTGELFFGEGSRLTVL.

The rearrangement links TRBV5-1 to TRBJ1-1; perhaps TRBD1 as D (5 bases). Between the trimmed V and J ends, which lost 1 base and 5 bases, there was a span of 6 bases. This CDR3 contains 12 residues. Germline V CDR1 and CDR2: SGHRS, YFSETQ. The CDR3 is CASSLKGTEAFF. CDR3 coding DNA: TGCGCCAGCAGCTTGAAGGGGACTGAAGCTTTCTTT.

The chain uses TRBV4-1 and TRBJ2-5, with 7 bases identical to TRBD1. Germline V lookup: CDR1 MGHRA, CDR2 YSYEKL. This CDR3 has 16 amino acids. V shed 3 bases and J 4 bases; nucleotides not matched to a gene: 11. This CDR3 is CASSQRTTGWGETQYF. The CDR3 region has the DNA TGCGCCAGCAGCCAGAGAACGACAGGGTGGGGAGAGACCCAGTACTTC.

CDR3 amino acids: CASRRSGGAGELFF. DNA for the CDR3: TGTGCCAGCAGGCGCAGCGGGGGGGCTGGGGAGCTGTTTTTT. The chain has TRBV7-6 and TRBJ2-2; TRBD2 matches at 10 bases. From germline, CDR1 is SGHVS and CDR2 FNYEAQ. This CDR3 is 14 amino acids long. J lost 8 bases, V lost 6 bases, and 6 bases had no gene match.

The rearrangement uses TRBV5-1 and TRBJ2-3; 8 bases map to TRBD2. Germline CDR1 reads SGHRS; CDR2 reads YFSETQ. V was clipped by 0 bases and J by 3 bases; unmatched bases: 3. This CDR3 spans 15 amino acids. The CDR3 region has the DNA TGCGCCAGCAGCTTGGAACGGGGGGGTACAGATACGCAGTATTTT. It codes for CASSLERGGTDTQYF.

V gene TRBV30 combines with J gene TRBJ1-5; the D is unclear. Per the germline V gene, CDR1 is GTSNPN and CDR2 is SVGIG (reference sequence). The ends were cut back, 1 base at V and 0 bases at J, with 1 base in the middle. The CDR3 extends over 12 amino acids. CDR3 region: CAWSGSNQPQHF. CDR3 nucleotides: TGTGCCTGGAGTGGTAGCAATCAGCCCCAGCATTTT.

The V call is TRBV7-2, the J call TRBJ2-5; no reliable D call. Looked up from germline, CDR1 is SGHTA and CDR2 is FQGNSA. Between the trimmed V and J ends, which lost 0 bases and 1 base, there was a span of 6 bases. The CDR3 runs 14 residues. In DNA, the CDR3 is TGTGCCAGCAGCTTAGCGCGGACCCAAGAGACCCAGTACTTC. Translation: CASSLARTQETQYF.

The chain recombines TRBV5-4 with TRBJ2-2, with D possibly matching TRBD2 (7 bases). Germline V lookup: CDR1 SGHNT, CDR2 YYREEE (reference sequence). This CDR3 is 16 amino acids long. The V and J ends lost 4 bases and 5 bases respectively, with 18 bases between them. The CDR3: CASSPFRGAGTGELFF. The DNA of the CDR3 is TGTGCCAGCAGCCCCTTTCGGGGGGCCGGGACCGGGGAGCTGTTTTTT.

This clone was picked up one time. The chain combines TRBV11-2 with TRBJ2-1; 8 bases fit TRBD2. V trimming: 0 bases; J trimming: 8 bases; junction bases outside the gene matches: 21. This CDR3 has 20 residues. Germline lookup yields CDR1 SGHAT and CDR2 FQNNGV. Written as DNA, the CDR3 is TGTGCCAGCAGCTTAGAACCACCAGCGGGGGTTTCGAATCCCCGCCATGAGCAGTTCTTC. It yields the protein CASSLEPPAGVSNPRHEQFF.

The chain joins TRBV9 to TRBJ1-1, with TRBD1 as a possible D gene (6 bases). Deletions cut 4 bases from V and 2 bases from J, with 12 bases between. The CDR3 is 14 residues long. Germline lookup yields CDR1 SGDLS and CDR2 YYNGEE. The CDR3 loop reads CASSMTGANTEAFF. CDR3 in DNA: TGTGCCAGCAGCATGACAGGAGCTAACACTGAAGCTTTCTTT.

The chain joins TRBV7-6 to TRBJ2-5, with a weak D call TRBD1 (5 bases). Trimming cost V 5 bases and J 0 bases, with 13 bases left between them. CDR3 length equals 15 residues. CDR1 and CDR2 from the germline V gene are SGHVS and FNYEAQ. In DNA form, the CDR3 reads TGTGCCAGCAGCCCGCGACAGTTAAACCAAGAGACCCAGTACTTC. Encoded protein: CASSPRQLNQETQYF. Combining the CDR3 with reference TRBV7-6 and TRBJ2-5 gives the whole variable domain GAGVSQSPRYKVTKRGQDVALRCDPISGHVSLYWYRQALGQGPEFLTYFNYEAQQDKSGLPNDRFSAERPEGSISTLTIQRTEQRDSAMYRCASSPRQLNQETQYFGPGTRLLVL.

The rearrangement links TRBV7-7 to TRBJ2-3, with 7 bases identical to TRBD1. Germline-derived CDR1 and CDR2 are SSHAT and FNYEAQ (reference sequence). J was trimmed by 4 bases and V by 5 bases; bases with no gene match: 6. The CDR3 sequence is 14 residues long. The CDR3 is CASSATGTADTQYF. CDR3 DNA: TGTGCCAGCAGCGCCACAGGGACAGCAGATACGCAGTATTTT.

The chain is built from TRBV11-1 and TRBJ2-5; 8 bases fit TRBD2. CDR1 and CDR2 (germline): SGHAT, FQDESV (reference sequence). The CDR3 is 14 amino acids. J was trimmed by 5 bases and V by 2 bases; bases with no gene match: 4. The CDR3 sequence is CASSLMLAGETQYF. CDR3 coding DNA: TGTGCCAGCAGCTTAATGCTAGCGGGCGAGACCCAGTACTTC.

The genes are TRBV5-5 and TRBJ2-7, with unresolved D. The CDR3 runs 15 residues. V was pared by 2 bases and J by 4 bases, with 16 bases between. CDR1 is SGHKS and CDR2 is YYEKEE in the germline V gene (reference sequence). The CDR3 DNA reads as TGTGCCAGCAGCTTCAGATATGAGGTCCGGTACGAGCAGTACTTC. Protein product: CASSFRYEVRYEQYF.